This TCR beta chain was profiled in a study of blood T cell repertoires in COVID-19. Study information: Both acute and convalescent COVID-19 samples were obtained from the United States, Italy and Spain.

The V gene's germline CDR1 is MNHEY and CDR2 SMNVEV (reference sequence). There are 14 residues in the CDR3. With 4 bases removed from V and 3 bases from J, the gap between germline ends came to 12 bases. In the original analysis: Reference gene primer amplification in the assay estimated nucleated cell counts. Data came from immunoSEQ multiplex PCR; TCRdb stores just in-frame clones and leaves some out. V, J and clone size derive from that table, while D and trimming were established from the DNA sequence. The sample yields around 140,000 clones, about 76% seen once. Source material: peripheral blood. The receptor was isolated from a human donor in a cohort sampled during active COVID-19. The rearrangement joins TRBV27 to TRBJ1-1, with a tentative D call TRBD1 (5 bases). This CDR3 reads CASSSSGGDTEAFF. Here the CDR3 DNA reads TGTGCCAGCAGTTCATCGGGAGGGGACACTGAAGCTTTCTTT.